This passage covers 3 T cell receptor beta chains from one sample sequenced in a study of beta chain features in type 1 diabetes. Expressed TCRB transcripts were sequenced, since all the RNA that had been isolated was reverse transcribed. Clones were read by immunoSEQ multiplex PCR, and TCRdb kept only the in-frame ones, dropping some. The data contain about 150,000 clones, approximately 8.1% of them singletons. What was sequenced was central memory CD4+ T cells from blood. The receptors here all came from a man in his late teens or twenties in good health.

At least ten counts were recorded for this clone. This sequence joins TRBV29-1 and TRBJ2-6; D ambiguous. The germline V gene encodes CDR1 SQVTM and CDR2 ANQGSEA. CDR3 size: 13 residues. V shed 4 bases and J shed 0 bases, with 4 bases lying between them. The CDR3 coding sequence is TGCAGCGTTGTCGTCTCTGGGGCCAACGTCCTGACTTTC. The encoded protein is CSVVVSGANVLTF.

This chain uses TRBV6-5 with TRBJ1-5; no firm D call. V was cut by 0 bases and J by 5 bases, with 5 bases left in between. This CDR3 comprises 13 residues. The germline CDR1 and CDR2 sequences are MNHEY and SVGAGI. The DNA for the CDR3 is TGTGCCAGCAGTTACTCGAGTGATCAGCCCCAGCATTTT. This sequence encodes CASSYSSDQPQHF.

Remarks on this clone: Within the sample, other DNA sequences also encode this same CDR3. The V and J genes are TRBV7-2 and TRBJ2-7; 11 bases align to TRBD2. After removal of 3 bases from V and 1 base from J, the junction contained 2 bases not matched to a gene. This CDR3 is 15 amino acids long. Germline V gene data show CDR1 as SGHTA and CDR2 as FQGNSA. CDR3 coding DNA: TGTGCCAGCAGCTTCACTAGCGGGGGATCCTACGAGCAGTACTTC. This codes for CASSFTSGGSYEQYF.